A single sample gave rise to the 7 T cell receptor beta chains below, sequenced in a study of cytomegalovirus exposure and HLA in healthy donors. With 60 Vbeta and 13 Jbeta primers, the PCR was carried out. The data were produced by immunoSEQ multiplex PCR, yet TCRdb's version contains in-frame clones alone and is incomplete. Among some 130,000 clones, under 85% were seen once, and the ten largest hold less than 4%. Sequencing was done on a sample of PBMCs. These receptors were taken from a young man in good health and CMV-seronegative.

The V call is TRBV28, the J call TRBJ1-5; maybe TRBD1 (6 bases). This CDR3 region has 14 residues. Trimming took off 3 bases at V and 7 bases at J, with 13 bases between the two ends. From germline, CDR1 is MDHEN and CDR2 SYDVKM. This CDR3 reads CASSFQGGGQPQHF. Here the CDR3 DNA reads TGTGCCAGCAGTTTCCAGGGCGGGGGCCAGCCCCAGCATTTT. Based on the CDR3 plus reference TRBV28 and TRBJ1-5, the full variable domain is DVKVTQSSRYLVKRTGEKVFLECVQDMDHENMFWYRQDPGLGLRLIYFSYDVKMKEKGDIPEGYSVSREKKERFSLILESASTNQTSMYLCASSFQGGGQPQHFGDGTRLSIL.

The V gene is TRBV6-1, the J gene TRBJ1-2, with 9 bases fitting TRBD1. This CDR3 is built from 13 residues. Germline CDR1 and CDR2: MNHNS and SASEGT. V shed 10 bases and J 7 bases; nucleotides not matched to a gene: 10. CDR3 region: CATRQGELGGYTF. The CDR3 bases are TGTGCCACCCGACAGGGGGAACTAGGTGGCTACACCTTC.

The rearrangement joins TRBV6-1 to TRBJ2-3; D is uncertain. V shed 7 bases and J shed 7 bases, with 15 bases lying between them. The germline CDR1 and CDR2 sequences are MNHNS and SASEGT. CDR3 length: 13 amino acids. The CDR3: CASKRYEAYTQYF. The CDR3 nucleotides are TGTGCCAGCAAACGCTACGAGGCCTATACGCAGTATTTT.

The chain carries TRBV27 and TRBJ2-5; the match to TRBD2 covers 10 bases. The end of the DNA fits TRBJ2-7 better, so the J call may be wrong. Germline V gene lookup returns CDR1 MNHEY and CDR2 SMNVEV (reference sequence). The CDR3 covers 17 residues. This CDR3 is CASSSLAGGPPSYEQYF. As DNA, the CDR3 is TGTGCCAGCAGTTCATTAGCGGGGGGTCCGCCTTCCTACGAGCAGTACTTC.

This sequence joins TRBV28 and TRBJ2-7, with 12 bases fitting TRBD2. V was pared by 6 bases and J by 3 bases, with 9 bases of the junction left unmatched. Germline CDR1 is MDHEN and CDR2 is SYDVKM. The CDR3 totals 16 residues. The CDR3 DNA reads TGTGCCAGCAGGCGGGGCGGACTAGCGGGGAACTACGAGCAGTACTTC. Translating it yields CASRRGGLAGNYEQYF.

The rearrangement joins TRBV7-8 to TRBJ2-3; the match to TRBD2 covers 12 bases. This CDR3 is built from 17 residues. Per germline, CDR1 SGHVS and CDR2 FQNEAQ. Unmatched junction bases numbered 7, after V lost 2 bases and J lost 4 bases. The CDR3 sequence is CASSLRLAGEIPDTQYF. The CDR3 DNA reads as TGTGCCAGCAGCTTACGACTAGCGGGAGAGATACCAGATACGCAGTATTTT.

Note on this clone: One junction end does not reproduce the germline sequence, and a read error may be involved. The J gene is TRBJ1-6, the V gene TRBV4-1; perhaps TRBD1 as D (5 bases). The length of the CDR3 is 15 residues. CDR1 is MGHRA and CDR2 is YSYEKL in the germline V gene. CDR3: CASSLRVSDNSPLHF. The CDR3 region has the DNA TGCGCCAGCAGCCTCAGGGTCTCCGATAATTCACCCCTCCACTTT.